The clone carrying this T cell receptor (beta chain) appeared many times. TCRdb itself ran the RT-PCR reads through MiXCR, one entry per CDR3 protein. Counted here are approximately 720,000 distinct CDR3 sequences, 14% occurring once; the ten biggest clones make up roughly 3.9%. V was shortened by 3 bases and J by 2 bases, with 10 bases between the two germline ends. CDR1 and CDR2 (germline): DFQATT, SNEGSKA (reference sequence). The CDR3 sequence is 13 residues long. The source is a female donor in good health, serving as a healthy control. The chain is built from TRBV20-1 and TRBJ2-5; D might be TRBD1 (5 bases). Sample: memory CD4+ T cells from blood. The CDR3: CSASRQTQETQYF. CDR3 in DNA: TGCAGTGCTAGCAGACAGACACAAGAGACCCAGTACTTC.